The 6 T cell receptor beta chains presented below share a single source sample, sequenced in a study of blood T cell repertoires in COVID-19. The repertoire was sequenced with immunoSEQ multiplex PCR; TCRdb's copy has only in-frame clones and lacks some. The top ten clones hold 4% of a sample with 120,000 to 150,000 clones, around 83% of them seen once. The sample consisted of peripheral blood. The receptor set was obtained from a woman aged 80 or over with acute or convalescent COVID-19.

The chain has TRBV27 and TRBJ2-3; 7 nucleotides agree with TRBD2. CDR3 length: 15 amino acids. CDR1 is MNHEY, CDR2 SMNVEV, per germline (reference sequence). The ends lost 7 bases at V and 1 base at J; junction bases unmatched: 8. The CDR3 loop is CASIDRGVRTDTQYF. The CDR3 nucleotides read TGTGCCAGCATTGACCGGGGGGTCCGCACAGATACGCAGTATTTT.

The V and J genes are TRBV10-3 and TRBJ1-1, with TRBD1 matching over 9 bases. The CDR3 is made up of 14 amino acids. V was clipped by 6 bases and J by 4 bases; unmatched bases: 6. Germline CDR1 is ENHRY and CDR2 is SYGVKD. CDR3 DNA: TGTGCCATCAGGAAACAGGGGGCGGGCACTGAAGCTTTCTTT. Translation gives CAIRKQGAGTEAFF.

The chain couples TRBV10-3 to TRBJ1-2; possibly TRBD1 for D (5 bases). Per the germline V gene, CDR1 is ENHRY and CDR2 is SYGVKD. V was clipped by 0 bases and J by 4 bases, with 9 bases between them. The CDR3 runs to 14 residues. The CDR3 region has the DNA TGTGCCATCAGTGAGTCGACAGCGATCTATGGCTACACCTTC. This sequence encodes CAISESTAIYGYTF.

The rearrangement uses TRBV12-3 or TRBV12-4 and TRBJ1-1; the D is unclear. The germline V and J ends were trimmed by 6 bases and 0 bases, with 8 bases remaining between them. CDR3 size: 13 residues. The CDR3 loop reads CASSPLLNTEAFF. In DNA, the CDR3 is TGTGCCAGCAGCCCACTCTTGAACACTGAAGCTTTCTTT.

DNA of the CDR3: TGTGCCAGCTCACCAATGGCAGTCTCTGGAAACACCATATATTTT. Translating gives CASSPMAVSGNTIYF. The chain couples TRBV18 to TRBJ1-3; D is unclear. CDR1 and CDR2 (germline): KGHSH, LQKENI. Trimming stripped 2 bases from V and 0 bases from J, with 8 bases between. There are 15 residues in the CDR3.

This chain joins TRBV6-5 and TRBJ2-3, with D perhaps matching TRBD1 (6 bases). This CDR3 spans 15 amino acids. V lost 4 bases and J lost 0, with 11 bases in between. Germline CDR1 is MNHEY and CDR2 is SVGAGI. The CDR3 spells CASSWTVSSTDTQYF. DNA of the CDR3: TGTGCCAGCAGTTGGACAGTTTCTAGCACAGATACGCAGTATTTT.